The rows below give T cell receptor beta chains drawn from one sample of a study of STAT5B mutations in CD4+ large granular lymphocyte leukemia. The repertoire was sequenced with immunoSEQ multiplex PCR; TCRdb's copy has only in-frame clones and lacks some. The table lists around 26,000 clones, around three quarters of them singletons. The sample consisted of CD4+ T cells from blood buffy coats. These receptors all come from a human donor in good health. Both conserved end residues are part of each CDR3. D genes are given only for firm matches. Rows may omit the clone size; those that give it use once, few, many or a size class.

cdr3_aa: CASSLTGYEQYF
cdr3_nt: TGCGCCAGCAGCTTGACAGGCTACGAGCAGTACTTC
d_call: .
j_call: TRBJ2-7
v_call: TRBV5-1
clone_size: .

cdr3_aa: CATSRVPTPGTNYGYTF
cdr3_nt: TGTGCCACCAGCAGAGTTCCGACTCCCGGCACAAACTATGGCTACACCTTC
d_call: .
j_call: TRBJ1-2
v_call: TRBV15
clone_size: .

cdr3_aa: CASSNSRGRDGYTF
cdr3_nt: TGTGCCAGTAGTAACTCCAGAGGACGGGATGGCTACACCTTC
d_call: .
j_call: TRBJ1-2
v_call: TRBV19
clone_size: few

cdr3_aa: CASSRASTDTQYF
cdr3_nt: TGTGCCAGCAGCAGAGCTAGCACAGATACGCAGTATTTT
d_call: .
j_call: TRBJ2-3
v_call: TRBV7-3
clone_size: few

cdr3_aa: CASSMDNLNQPQHF
cdr3_nt: TGCGCCAGCAGCATGGACAACCTCAATCAGCCCCAGCATTTT
d_call: .
j_call: TRBJ1-5
v_call: TRBV5-1
clone_size: few

cdr3_aa: CASSWAGESQPQHF
cdr3_nt: TGTGCCAGCAGCTGGGCGGGGGAAAGTCAGCCCCAGCATTTT
d_call: .
j_call: TRBJ1-5
v_call: TRBV28
clone_size: .

cdr3_aa: CASSSTGTNSPLHF
cdr3_nt: TGTGCCAGCAGCTCGACAGGGACAAATTCACCCCTCCACTTT
d_call: TRBD1
j_call: TRBJ1-6
v_call: TRBV7-3
clone_size: .

cdr3_aa: CASSEAAGQTQYF
cdr3_nt: TGTGCCAGCAGTGAAGCCGCGGGGCAGACCCAGTACTTC
d_call: .
j_call: TRBJ2-5
v_call: TRBV6-1
clone_size: once

cdr3_aa: CASSYTAQETQYF
cdr3_nt: TGTGCCAGCAGCTATACAGCGCAAGAGACCCAGTACTTC
d_call: .
j_call: TRBJ2-5
v_call: TRBV9
clone_size: few

cdr3_aa: CACHREPVRDLSYNEQFF
cdr3_nt: TGTGCCTGCCACCGGGAGCCAGTCCGGGACTTATCCTACAATGAGCAGTTCTTC
d_call: .
j_call: TRBJ2-1
v_call: TRBV30
clone_size: .

cdr3_aa: CASSLGQNTEAFF
cdr3_nt: TGTGCCAGCAGTTTAGGACAGAACACTGAAGCTTTCTTT
d_call: .
j_call: TRBJ1-1
v_call: TRBV7-9
clone_size: .

cdr3_aa: CASSPRGGSGSPLHF
cdr3_nt: TGTGCCAGCAGCCCCCGTGGGGGGTCGGGTTCACCCCTCCACTTT
d_call: .
j_call: TRBJ1-6
v_call: TRBV14
clone_size: few

cdr3_aa: CASSPDLGYGYTF
cdr3_nt: TGTGCCAGCTCACCAGACCTGGGCTATGGCTACACCTTC
d_call: .
j_call: TRBJ1-2
v_call: TRBV18
clone_size: .

cdr3_aa: CASSFSAVGPQHF
cdr3_nt: TGTGCCAGCAGCTTTAGTGCCGTCGGGCCCCAGCATTTT
d_call: .
j_call: TRBJ1-5
v_call: TRBV5-4
clone_size: .

cdr3_aa: CASSFDETQYF
cdr3_nt: TGTGCCAGCAGCTTTGACGAGACCCAGTACTTC
d_call: .
j_call: TRBJ2-5
v_call: TRBV5-6
clone_size: .

cdr3_aa: CASSSDRASGVETQYF
cdr3_nt: TGTGCCAGCTCATCCGACCGGGCTAGCGGGGTTGAGACCCAGTACTTC
d_call: TRBD2
j_call: TRBJ2-5
v_call: TRBV18
clone_size: .

cdr3_aa: CASRYGRTNEKLFF
cdr3_nt: TGTGCCAGCAGGTACGGAAGAACTAATGAAAAACTGTTTTTT
d_call: .
j_call: TRBJ1-4
v_call: TRBV28
clone_size: .

cdr3_aa: CASSLTSGGGTQYF
cdr3_nt: TGCGCCAGCAGCTTGACTAGCGGAGGTGGTACGCAGTATTTT
d_call: TRBD2
j_call: TRBJ2-3
v_call: TRBV5-1
clone_size: once

cdr3_aa: CASSPDWANTGELFF
cdr3_nt: TGTGCCAGCAGCCCGGACTGGGCGAACACCGGGGAGCTGTTTTTT
d_call: .
j_call: TRBJ2-2
v_call: TRBV11-3
clone_size: .

cdr3_aa: CASSRRLAALGGDTQYF
cdr3_nt: TGTGCCAGCAGCCGTCGACTAGCGGCTTTGGGAGGAGATACGCAGTATTTT
d_call: TRBD2
j_call: TRBJ2-3
v_call: TRBV5-8
clone_size: .

cdr3_aa: CASSPTFWTGGPGPEAFF
cdr3_nt: TGTGCCAGCAGTCCCACCTTTTGGACAGGGGGCCCCGGGCCTGAAGCTTTCTTT
d_call: TRBD1
j_call: TRBJ1-1
v_call: TRBV28
clone_size: .

cdr3_aa: CASSRVVTDTQYF
cdr3_nt: TGTGCCAGCAGCCGCGTTGTCACAGATACGCAGTATTTT
d_call: .
j_call: TRBJ2-3
v_call: TRBV6-5
clone_size: once

cdr3_aa: CASSSRARTDTQYF
cdr3_nt: TGTGCCAGCAGCTCTCGGGCGCGCACAGATACGCAGTATTTT
d_call: .
j_call: TRBJ2-3
v_call: TRBV7-2
clone_size: .

cdr3_aa: CASSRGQVDSGNTIYF
cdr3_nt: TGTGCCAGTAGTAGGGGACAGGTGGACTCTGGAAACACCATATATTTT
d_call: TRBD1
j_call: TRBJ1-3
v_call: TRBV19
clone_size: .

cdr3_aa: CASSLSGGVGTDTQYF
cdr3_nt: TGTGCCAGCAGCTTGTCAGGGGGAGTAGGCACAGATACGCAGTATTTT
d_call: TRBD1
j_call: TRBJ2-3
v_call: TRBV11-2
clone_size: .